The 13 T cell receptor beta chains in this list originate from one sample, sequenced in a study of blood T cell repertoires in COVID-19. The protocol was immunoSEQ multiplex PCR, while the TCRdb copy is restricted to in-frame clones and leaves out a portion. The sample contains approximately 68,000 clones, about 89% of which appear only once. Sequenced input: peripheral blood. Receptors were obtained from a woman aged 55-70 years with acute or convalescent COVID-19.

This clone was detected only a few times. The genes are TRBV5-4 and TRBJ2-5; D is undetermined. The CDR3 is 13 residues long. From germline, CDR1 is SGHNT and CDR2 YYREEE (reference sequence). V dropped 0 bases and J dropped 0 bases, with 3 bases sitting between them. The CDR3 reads CASSLANQETQYF. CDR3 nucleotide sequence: TGTGCCAGCAGCTTGGCTAACCAAGAGACCCAGTACTTC.

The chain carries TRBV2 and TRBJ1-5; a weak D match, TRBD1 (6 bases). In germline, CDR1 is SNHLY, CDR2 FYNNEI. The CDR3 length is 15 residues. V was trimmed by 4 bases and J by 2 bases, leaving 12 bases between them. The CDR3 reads CASSGLGGRNQPQHF. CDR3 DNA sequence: TGTGCCAGCAGTGGTCTGGGGGGGCGCAATCAGCCCCAGCATTTT.

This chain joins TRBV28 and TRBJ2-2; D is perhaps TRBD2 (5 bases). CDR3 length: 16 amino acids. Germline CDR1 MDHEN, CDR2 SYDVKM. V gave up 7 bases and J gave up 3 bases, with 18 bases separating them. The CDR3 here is CASTPPAGHDTGELFF. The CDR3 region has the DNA TGTGCCAGCACACCCCCGGCGGGCCACGACACCGGGGAGCTGTTTTTT. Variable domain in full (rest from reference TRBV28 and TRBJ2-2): DVKVTQSSRYLVKRTGEKVFLECVQDMDHENMFWYRQDPGLGLRLIYFSYDVKMKEKGDIPEGYSVSREKKERFSLILESASTNQTSMYLCASTPPAGHDTGELFFGEGSRLTVL.

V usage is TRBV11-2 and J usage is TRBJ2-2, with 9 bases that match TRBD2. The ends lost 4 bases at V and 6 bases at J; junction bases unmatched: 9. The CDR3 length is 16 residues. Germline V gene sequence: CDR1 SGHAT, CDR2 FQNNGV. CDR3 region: CASSSRGGGGAGELFF. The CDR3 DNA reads TGTGCCAGCAGCTCAAGAGGTGGCGGGGGGGCCGGGGAGCTGTTTTTT.

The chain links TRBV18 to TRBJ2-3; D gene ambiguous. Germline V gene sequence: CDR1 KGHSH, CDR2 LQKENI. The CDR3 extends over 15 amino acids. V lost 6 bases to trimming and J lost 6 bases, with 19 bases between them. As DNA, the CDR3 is TGTGCCAGCTCCTCGACTCGTGGCAATGTGGATACGCAGTATTTT. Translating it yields CASSSTRGNVDTQYF.

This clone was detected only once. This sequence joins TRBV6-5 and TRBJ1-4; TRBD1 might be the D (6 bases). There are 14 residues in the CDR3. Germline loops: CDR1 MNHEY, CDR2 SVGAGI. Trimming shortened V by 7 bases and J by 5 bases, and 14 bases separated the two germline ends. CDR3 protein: CASNPGGGNEKLFF. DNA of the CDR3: TGTGCCAGCAATCCGGGGGGCGGAAATGAAAAACTGTTTTTT.

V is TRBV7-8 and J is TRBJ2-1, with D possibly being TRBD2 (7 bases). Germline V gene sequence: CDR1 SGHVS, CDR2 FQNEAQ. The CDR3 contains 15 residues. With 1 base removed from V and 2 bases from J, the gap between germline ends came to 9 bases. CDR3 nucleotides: TGTGCCAGCAGCTTAGAAGGGGGGGCCTACAATGAGCAGTTCTTC. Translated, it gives CASSLEGGAYNEQFF. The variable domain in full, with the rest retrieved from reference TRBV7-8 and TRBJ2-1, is GAGVSQSPRYKVAKRGQDVALRCDPISGHVSLFWYQQALGQGPEFLTYFQNEAQLDKSGLPSDRFFAERPEGSVSTLKIQRTQQEDSAVYLCASSLEGGAYNEQFFGPGTRLTVL.

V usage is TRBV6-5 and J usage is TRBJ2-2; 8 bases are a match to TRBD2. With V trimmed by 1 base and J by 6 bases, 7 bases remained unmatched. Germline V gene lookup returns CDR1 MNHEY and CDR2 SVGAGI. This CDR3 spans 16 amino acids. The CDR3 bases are TGTGCCAGCAGTTACTGGACTAGCAGTGCTGCCGGGGAGCTGTTTTTT. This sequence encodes CASSYWTSSAAGELFF.

CDR3 amino acids: CASSLVSQRGYTF. DNA for the CDR3: TGTGCCAGCAGCTTGGTTTCCCAGCGCGGCTACACCTTC. The chain joins TRBV7-2 to TRBJ1-2; no definite D call. CDR1 is SGHTA and CDR2 is FQGNSA in the germline V gene. The CDR3 runs to 13 residues. The ends were cut back, 3 bases at V and 8 bases at J, with 13 bases in the middle.

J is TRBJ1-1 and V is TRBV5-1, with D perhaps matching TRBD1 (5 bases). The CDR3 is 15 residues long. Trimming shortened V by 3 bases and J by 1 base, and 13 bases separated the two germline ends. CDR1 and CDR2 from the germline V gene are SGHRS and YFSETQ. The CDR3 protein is CASSSTGTSNTEAFF. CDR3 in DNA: TGCGCCAGCAGCTCTACCGGGACTTCGAACACTGAAGCTTTCTTT.

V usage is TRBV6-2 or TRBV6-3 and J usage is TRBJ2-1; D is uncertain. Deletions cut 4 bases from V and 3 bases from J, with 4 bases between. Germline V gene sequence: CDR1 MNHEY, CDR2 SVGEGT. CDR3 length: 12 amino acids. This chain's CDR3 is CASSFGYNEQFF. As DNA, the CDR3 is TGTGCCAGCAGTTTCGGCTACAATGAGCAGTTCTTC.

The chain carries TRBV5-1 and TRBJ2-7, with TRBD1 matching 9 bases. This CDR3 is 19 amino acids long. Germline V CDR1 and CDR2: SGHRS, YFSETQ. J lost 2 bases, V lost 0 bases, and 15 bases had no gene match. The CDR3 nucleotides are TGCGCCAGCAGCTTGGGTGGGGACAGGGTTATCCTGCCCACCTACGAGCAGTACTTC. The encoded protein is CASSLGGDRVILPTYEQYF.

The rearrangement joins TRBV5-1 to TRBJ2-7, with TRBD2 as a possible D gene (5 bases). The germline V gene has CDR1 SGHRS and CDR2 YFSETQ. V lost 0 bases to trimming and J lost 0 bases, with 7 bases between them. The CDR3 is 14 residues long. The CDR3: CASSLGGSSYEQYF. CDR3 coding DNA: TGCGCCAGCAGCTTGGGAGGGAGCTCCTACGAGCAGTACTTC.